This T cell receptor (beta chain) was sequenced for a study of T-cell memory formation after mild COVID-19. Across the whole study: TCR clusters mostly belonged to single donors. Notes on the study in general: For contracting clones, CD4+ ones sat mainly in CM and EM, CD8+ in EMRA. Clones that contracted from day 15 to 85 had balanced CD4/CD8; later expanders were CD4+ biased.

Constant-segment primers were used for 5'RACE, and the resulting TCR alpha and TCR beta cDNA libraries carried sample barcodes and UMIs. A single record per CDR3 protein comes from TCRdb applying MiXCR to the 5' RACE reads. The sample yields 400,000 to 500,000 distinct CDR3 sequences, approximately 24% seen once. There are 14 residues in the CDR3. V was pared by 2 bases and J by 7 bases, with 18 bases between. CDR1 is GTSNPN, CDR2 SVGIG, per germline (reference sequence). A word on this clonotype: Its antigen is still unknown.

This receptor was identified in an adult woman who had mild COVID-19 (a few samples of this study predate the infection). Cell type and time point are not known. Sequenced sample: PBMCs or a T cell subset sorted from them (not recorded which). The chain links TRBV30 to TRBJ2-7; tentatively, D is TRBD1 or TRBD2 (6 bases each). The CDR3 is CAWSLGGASGEQYF. DNA of the CDR3: TGTGCCTGGAGTTTGGGGGGCGCGAGTGGTGAGCAGTACTTC.